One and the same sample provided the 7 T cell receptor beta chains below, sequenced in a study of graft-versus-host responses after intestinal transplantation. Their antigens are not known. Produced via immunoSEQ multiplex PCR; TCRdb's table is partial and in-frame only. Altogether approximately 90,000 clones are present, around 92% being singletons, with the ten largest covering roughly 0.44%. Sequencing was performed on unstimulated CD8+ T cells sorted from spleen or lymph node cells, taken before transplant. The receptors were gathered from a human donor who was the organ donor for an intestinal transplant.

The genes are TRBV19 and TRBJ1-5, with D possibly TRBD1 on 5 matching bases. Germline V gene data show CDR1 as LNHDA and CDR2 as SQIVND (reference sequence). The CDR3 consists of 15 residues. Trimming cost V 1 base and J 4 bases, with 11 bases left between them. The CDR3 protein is CASSIGTPTNQPQHF. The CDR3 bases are TGTGCCAGTAGTATAGGGACACCGACAAATCAGCCCCAGCATTTT.

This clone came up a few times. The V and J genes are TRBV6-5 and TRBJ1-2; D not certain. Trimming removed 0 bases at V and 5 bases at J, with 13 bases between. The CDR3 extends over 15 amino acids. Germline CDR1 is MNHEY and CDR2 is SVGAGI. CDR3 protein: CASSYSIEAIYGYTF. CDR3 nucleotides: TGTGCCAGCAGTTACTCGATCGAAGCAATTTATGGCTACACCTTC.

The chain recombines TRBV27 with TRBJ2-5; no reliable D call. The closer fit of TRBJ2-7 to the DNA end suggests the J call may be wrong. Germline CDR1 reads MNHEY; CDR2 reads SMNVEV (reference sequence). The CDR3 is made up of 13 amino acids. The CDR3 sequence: CASSLNSCYEQYF. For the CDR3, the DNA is TGTGCCAGCAGTTTGAATAGTTGTTACGAGCAGTACTTC.

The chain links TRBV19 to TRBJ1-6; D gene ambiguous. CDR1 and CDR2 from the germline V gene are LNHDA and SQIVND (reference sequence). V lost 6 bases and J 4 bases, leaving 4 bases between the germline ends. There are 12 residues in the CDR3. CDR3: CASRQYNSPLHF. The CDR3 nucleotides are TGTGCCAGTAGACAATATAATTCACCCCTCCACTTT.

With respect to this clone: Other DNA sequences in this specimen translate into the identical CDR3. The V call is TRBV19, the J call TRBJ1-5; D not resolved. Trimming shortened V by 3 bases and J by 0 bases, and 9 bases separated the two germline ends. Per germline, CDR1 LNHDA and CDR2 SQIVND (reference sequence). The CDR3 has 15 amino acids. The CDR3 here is CASSITDYSNQPQHF. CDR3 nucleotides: TGTGCCAGTAGTATCACAGATTATAGCAATCAGCCCCAGCATTTT.

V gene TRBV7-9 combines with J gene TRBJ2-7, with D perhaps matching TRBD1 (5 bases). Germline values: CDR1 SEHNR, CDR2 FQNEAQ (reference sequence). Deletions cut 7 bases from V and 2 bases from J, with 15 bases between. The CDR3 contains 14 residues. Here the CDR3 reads CASNTPGSPYEQYF. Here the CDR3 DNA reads TGTGCCAGCAACACCCCAGGGTCTCCCTACGAGCAGTACTTC.

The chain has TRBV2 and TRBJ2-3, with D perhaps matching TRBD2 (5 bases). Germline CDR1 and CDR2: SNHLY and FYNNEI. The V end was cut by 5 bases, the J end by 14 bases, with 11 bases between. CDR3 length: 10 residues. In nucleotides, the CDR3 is TGTGCCAGCAGTACTAGTCGTTGGTATTTT. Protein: CASSTSRWYF. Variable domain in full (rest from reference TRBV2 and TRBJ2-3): EPEVTQTPSHQVTQMGQEVILRCVPISNHLYFYWYRQILGQKVEFLVSFYNNEISEKSEIFDDQFSVERPDGSNFTLKIRSTKLEDSAMYFCASSTSRWYFGPGTRLTVL.